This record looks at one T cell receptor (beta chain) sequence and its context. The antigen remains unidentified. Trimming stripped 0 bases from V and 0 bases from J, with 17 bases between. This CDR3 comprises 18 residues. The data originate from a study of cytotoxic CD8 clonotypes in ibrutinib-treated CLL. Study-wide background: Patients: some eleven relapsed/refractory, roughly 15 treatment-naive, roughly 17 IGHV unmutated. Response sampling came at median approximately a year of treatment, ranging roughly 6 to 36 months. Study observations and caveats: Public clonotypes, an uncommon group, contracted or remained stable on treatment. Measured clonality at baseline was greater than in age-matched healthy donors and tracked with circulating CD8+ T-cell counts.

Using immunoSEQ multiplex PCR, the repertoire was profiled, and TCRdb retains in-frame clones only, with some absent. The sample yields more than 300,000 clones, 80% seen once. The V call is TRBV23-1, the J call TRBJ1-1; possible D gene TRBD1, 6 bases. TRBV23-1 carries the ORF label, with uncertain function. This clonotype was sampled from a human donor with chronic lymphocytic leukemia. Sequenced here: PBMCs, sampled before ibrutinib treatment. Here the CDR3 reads CASSQSSDRTKMNTEAFF. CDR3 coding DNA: TGCGCCAGCAGTCAATCCTCGGACAGAACTAAAATGAACACTGAAGCTTTCTTT.